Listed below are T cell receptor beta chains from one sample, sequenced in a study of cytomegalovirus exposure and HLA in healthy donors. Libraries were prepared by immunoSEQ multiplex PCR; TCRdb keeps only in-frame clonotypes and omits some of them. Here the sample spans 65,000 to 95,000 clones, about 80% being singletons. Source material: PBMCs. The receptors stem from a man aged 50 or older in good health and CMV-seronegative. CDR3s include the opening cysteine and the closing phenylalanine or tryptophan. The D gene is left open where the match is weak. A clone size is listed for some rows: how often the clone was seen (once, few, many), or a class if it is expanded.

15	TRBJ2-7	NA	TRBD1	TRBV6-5	TGTGCCAGCAGTTACTTGGGGACAGGGGGCTACGAGCAGTACTTC	CASSYLGTGGYEQYF
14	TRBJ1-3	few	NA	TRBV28	TGTGCCAGCAGTCCGGACATCTCTGGAAACACCATATATTTT	CASSPDISGNTIYF
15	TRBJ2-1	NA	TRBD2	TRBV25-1	TGTGCCAGCAGTGAATCGGGGGGTGCCTACAATGAGCAGTTCTTC	CASSESGGAYNEQFF
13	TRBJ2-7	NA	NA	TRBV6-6	TGTGCCAGCAGCCTGCAGGGAACCTACGAGCAGTACTTC	CASSLQGTYEQYF
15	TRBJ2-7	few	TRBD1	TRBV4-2	TGTGCCAGCAGCCTGGGGGACAGGGGGCGCTACGAGCAGTACTTC	CASSLGDRGRYEQYF
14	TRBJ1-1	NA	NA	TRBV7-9	TGTGCCAGCAGCTTAGACCGACAGATCACTGAAGCTTTCTTT	CASSLDRQITEAFF
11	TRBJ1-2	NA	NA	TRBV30	TGTGCCTGGACCACTTCGGGGGGCTACACCTTC	CAWTTSGGYTF
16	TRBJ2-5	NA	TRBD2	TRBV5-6	TGTGCCAGCAGCTTCTTGACTAGCGGGGGGTTAGAGACCCAGTACTTC	CASSFLTSGGLETQYF
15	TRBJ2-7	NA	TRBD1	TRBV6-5	TGTGCCAGCACCCGGGAGACAGGGGGGGCCCTCGAGCAGTACTTC	CASTRETGGALEQYF
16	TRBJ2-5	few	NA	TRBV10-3	TGTGCCATCAGTGAGTCTGGGGAAGGGGGCCAAGAGACCCAGTACTTC	CAISESGEGGQETQYF
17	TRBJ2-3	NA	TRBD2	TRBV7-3	TGTGCCAGCAGCCCCCAGGGACTAGCGGGGGTCCCAGATACGCAGTATTTT	CASSPQGLAGVPDTQYF
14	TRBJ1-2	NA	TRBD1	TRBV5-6	TGTGCCAGCAGCCGAGGGGGCGCAGGCTATGGCTACACCTTC	CASSRGGAGYGYTF
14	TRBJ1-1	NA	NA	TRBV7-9	TGTTCCAGCAGTAACCCTCCGGGGAACACTGAAGCTTTCTTT	CSSSNPPGNTEAFF
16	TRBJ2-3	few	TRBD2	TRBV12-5	TGTGCTAGTGGTCGTAAGCGGGGGCCGACCACAGATACGCAGTATTTT	CASGRKRGPTTDTQYF